This T cell receptor beta chain was profiled in a study of cytomegalovirus exposure and HLA in healthy donors. In the PCR, 60 Vbeta and 13 Jbeta primers were used. Data came from immunoSEQ multiplex PCR; TCRdb stores just in-frame clones and leaves some out. Of 95,000 to 150,000 clones listed, roughly 70% were seen once; the top ten hold about 2.8%. CDR3 length: 16 residues. V lost 0 bases and J lost 7; bases outside the gene matches: 9. Germline-derived CDR1 and CDR2 are KGHSH and LQKENI. This TCR came from a middle-aged woman in good health and CMV-seropositive. This chain links TRBV18 with TRBJ1-1; 9 positions agree with TRBD1. The sequenced sample was PBMCs. CDR3 sequence (DNA): TGTGCCAGCTCACCACCGACTCTCGGGACAGGGAATGAAGCTTTCTTT. As protein: CASSPPTLGTGNEAFF.